Each of the 7 T cell receptor beta chains below was sequenced from the same sample in a study of cytomegalovirus exposure and HLA in healthy donors (dated by TCRdb to the late 2010s). Receptor libraries were prepared by the immunoSEQ multiplex PCR assay. A mixture of 60 forward primers for TCR Vbeta segments and 13 reverse primers for TCR Jbeta segments was used in the multiplex PCR. This immuneACCESS table, as held by TCRdb, lists in-frame sequences with V and J called but not all clones. Of the missing ones, under half trace to an unresolved V gene in checked studies; the others have no known cause. The table for this sample records about 210,000 clones. Of the sample, approximately 1% is held by the ten largest clones. Sample: PBMCs. The receptors here all came from a woman in her 30s in good health and CMV-seropositive.

This chain links TRBV27 with TRBJ1-2; no firm D call. V lost 3 bases to trimming and J lost 0 bases, with 5 bases between them. The CDR3 is made up of 13 amino acids. Germline V CDR1 and CDR2: MNHEY, SMNVEV (reference sequence). CDR3 bases: TGTGCCAGCAGTTTCAGTACTAACTATGGCTACACCTTC. The encoded protein is CASSFSTNYGYTF.

A word on this clone: The CDR3 does not close with the conserved phenylalanine or tryptophan, likely indicating a read error. It is unclear where the CDR3 begins or ends on the DNA, so no DNA is shown, and the CDR3 is as TCRdb lists it. V and J are TRBV6-1 and TRBJ1-1; TRBD1, the table's D call, was not compared with the DNA. From its first to its last residue, the CDR3 has 13 amino acids. Germline CDR1 is MNHNS and CDR2 is SASEGT. The CDR3 here is CASSELQGALSFL.

The chain couples TRBV18 to TRBJ1-1; TRBD1 is a possible D gene (6 bases). Germline CDR1 and CDR2: KGHSH and LQKENI. V was pared by 5 bases and J by 8 bases, with 15 bases between. The CDR3 consists of 13 residues. CDR3 sequence: CASSIQGFAEAFF. CDR3 in DNA: TGTGCCAGCTCAATACAGGGTTTCGCCGAAGCTTTCTTT.

The V and J genes are TRBV5-1 and TRBJ2-7; 10 bases are shared with TRBD2. The trim removed 1 base at V and 5 bases at J, leaving 3 bases unmatched. In germline, CDR1 is SGHRS, CDR2 YFSETQ. The CDR3 has 14 amino acids. In nucleotides, the CDR3 is TGCGCCAGCAGCTTGCTAGCGGGGGTCAACGAGCAGTACTTC. It is translated as CASSLLAGVNEQYF.

The chain joins TRBV11-2 to TRBJ2-7; D perhaps matches TRBD1 (6 bases). The V end lost 2 bases, the J end lost 3 bases, and 11 bases lay between the germline ends. Germline CDR1 and CDR2: SGHAT and FQNNGV. The CDR3 loop spans 14 amino acids. The CDR3 DNA follows: TGTGCCAGCAGCTTACCGTTACAGGGCTACGAGCAGTACTTC. It yields the protein CASSLPLQGYEQYF.

The chain uses TRBV5-5 and TRBJ2-2; no clear D. Trimming took off 0 bases at V and 0 bases at J, with 6 bases between the two ends. Germline-derived CDR1 and CDR2 are SGHKS and YYEKEE (reference sequence). This CDR3 is built from 15 residues. This chain's CDR3 is CASSLGLANTGELFF. DNA of the CDR3: TGTGCCAGCAGCTTGGGACTGGCGAACACCGGGGAGCTGTTTTTT.

The genes are TRBV18 and TRBJ1-1; no firm D call. Trimming pared 0 bases from V and 0 bases from J, leaving 8 bases between. The CDR3 sequence is 15 residues long. CDR1 is KGHSH and CDR2 is LQKENI in the germline V gene. CDR3 loop: CASSPPGRMNTEAFF. The CDR3 nucleotides are TGTGCCAGCTCACCACCCGGTAGAATGAACACTGAAGCTTTCTTT.